A single sample is the source of the 4 T cell receptor beta chains below, sequenced in a study of OX40 agonist ivuxolimab in advanced cancers. Profiling relied on immunoSEQ multiplex PCR, and the TCRdb table lists in-frame clones only, not all of them. The repertoire holds 70,000 or so clones, about 82% seen once, with approximately 1.1% in the top ten. The sample was CD4+ or CD8+ T cells sorted from blood, taken in a trial of the OX40 agonist ivuxolimab. The origin of the receptors is an adult with an advanced solid tumor such as melanoma, head and neck, liver or kidney cancer.

V usage is TRBV5-1 and J usage is TRBJ2-3, with D perhaps assigned TRBD1 or TRBD2 (6 bases each). The CDR3 length is 15 residues. The V gene lost 2 bases and the J gene lost 4 bases, with 14 bases spanning the gap. Germline CDR1 SGHRS, CDR2 YFSETQ. CDR3 sequence reads: CASSLSGARADTQYF. The CDR3 bases are TGCGCCAGCAGCTTATCGGGGGCCAGGGCAGATACGCAGTATTTT.

This chain uses TRBV7-9 with TRBJ2-5; either TRBD1 or TRBD2 may supply D (6 bases each). Germline CDR1 and CDR2: SEHNR and FQNEAQ (reference sequence). The germline V and J ends were trimmed by 5 bases and 5 bases, with 15 bases remaining between them. This CDR3 region has 14 residues. CDR3 amino acids: CASSLGAGQETQYF. DNA of the CDR3: TGTGCCAGCAGCCTGGGGGCGGGGCAGGAGACCCAGTACTTC.

The gene calls are TRBV5-1 and TRBJ1-6; no clear D gene. V lost 4 bases and J lost 3, with 8 bases in between. Per the germline V gene, CDR1 is SGHRS and CDR2 is YFSETQ. The CDR3 runs 14 residues. The DNA of the CDR3 is TGCGCCAGCAGCCGGACGGTCTATAATTCACCCCTCCACTTT. Translated: CASSRTVYNSPLHF.

DNA for the CDR3: TGTGCCAGCAGTTACACAGGACAAGCCAAAAACATTCAGTACTTC. Translation gives CASSYTGQAKNIQYF. The rearrangement links TRBV6-5 to TRBJ2-4; maybe TRBD1 (5 bases). Germline V lookup: CDR1 MNHEY, CDR2 SVGAGI. Trimming cost V 2 bases and J 0 bases, with 8 bases left between them. The CDR3 is made up of 15 amino acids.